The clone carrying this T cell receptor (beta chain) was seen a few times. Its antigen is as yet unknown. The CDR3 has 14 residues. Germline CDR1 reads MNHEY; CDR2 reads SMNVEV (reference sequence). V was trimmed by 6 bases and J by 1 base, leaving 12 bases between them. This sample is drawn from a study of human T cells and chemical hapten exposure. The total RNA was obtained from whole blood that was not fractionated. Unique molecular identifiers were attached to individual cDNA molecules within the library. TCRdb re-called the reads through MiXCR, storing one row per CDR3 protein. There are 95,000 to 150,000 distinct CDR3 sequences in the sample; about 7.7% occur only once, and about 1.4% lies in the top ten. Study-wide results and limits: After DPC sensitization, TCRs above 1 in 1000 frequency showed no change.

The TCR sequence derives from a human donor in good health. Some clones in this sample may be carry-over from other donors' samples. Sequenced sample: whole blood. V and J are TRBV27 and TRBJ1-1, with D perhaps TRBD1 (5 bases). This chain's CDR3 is CASRDILGNTEAFF. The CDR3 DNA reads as TGTGCCAGCAGGGACATCTTGGGGAACACTGAAGCTTTCTTT.